The 21 T cell receptor beta chains below all came from one sample that was sequenced in a study of resident and recirculating memory T cells in vitiligo. Some clones are missing from TCRdb's copy, which holds only in-frame ones; the method was immunoSEQ multiplex PCR. The table lists tens of thousands of clones, about 92% of them singletons, with roughly 5% in the top ten. The sample taken for sequencing was blood. The receptor set was obtained from a male donor with vitiligo.

The V and J genes are TRBV10-3 and TRBJ1-2; TRBD1 matches at 11 bases. Germline values: CDR1 ENHRY, CDR2 SYGVKD. The V gene end was trimmed by 6 bases and the J gene end by 8 bases; junction bases not matched to a gene: 11. The CDR3 is 15 residues long. The CDR3 DNA reads TGTGCCATCAGCGCCGGGACAGGGGGTTTGGAAGGCTACACCTTC. Translation gives CAISAGTGGLEGYTF.

V is TRBV28 and J is TRBJ1-1; 7 bases map to TRBD1. The CDR3 covers 17 residues. The germline V gene has CDR1 MDHEN and CDR2 SYDVKM. The ends lost 9 bases at V and 4 bases at J; junction bases unmatched: 20. The CDR3 DNA follows: TGTGCCAGTACTACGGGACAGTGGGATTCGGGGGCCACTGAAGCTTTCTTT. Protein sequence: CASTTGQWDSGATEAFF.

The chain carries TRBV9 and TRBJ1-2; TRBD1 is a possible D gene (6 bases). With 2 bases removed from V and 8 bases from J, the gap between germline ends came to 16 bases. CDR1 and CDR2 from the germline V gene are SGDLS and YYNGEE. There are 14 residues in the CDR3. CDR3 sequence (DNA): TGTGCCAGCAGCGTCCGGGGTCTCAGGGGAGGCTACACCTTC. Translating gives CASSVRGLRGGYTF.

The rearrangement joins TRBV6-5 to TRBJ2-5; D gene uncertain. The CDR3 runs 15 residues. CDR1 is MNHEY and CDR2 is SVGAGI in the germline V gene. V lost 6 bases, J lost 0 bases, and 14 bases lay in between. The CDR3 here is CASSPRVWDQETQYF. CDR3 coding DNA: TGTGCCAGCAGCCCTCGGGTATGGGACCAAGAGACCCAGTACTTC.

Comment on this clone: Different DNA sequences within this sample yield the same CDR3. J is TRBJ2-7 and V is TRBV28; 10 bases agree with TRBD1. CDR3 length equals 13 residues. The V gene's germline CDR1 is MDHEN and CDR2 SYDVKM. The ends lost 6 bases at V and 1 base at J; junction bases unmatched: 0. This chain's CDR3 is CASRDRGSYEQYF. Here the CDR3 DNA reads TGTGCCAGCAGGGACAGGGGGTCCTACGAGCAGTACTTC. The whole variable domain, filled in from reference TRBV28 and TRBJ2-7, reads DVKVTQSSRYLVKRTGEKVFLECVQDMDHENMFWYRQDPGLGLRLIYFSYDVKMKEKGDIPEGYSVSREKKERFSLILESASTNQTSMYLCASRDRGSYEQYFGPGTRLTVT.

The genes are TRBV11-3 and TRBJ2-2; 9 bases fit TRBD2. The CDR3 length is 18 residues. V was clipped by 5 bases and J by 2 bases; unmatched bases: 12. The germline V gene encodes CDR1 SGHNT and CDR2 YENEEA. The CDR3 nucleotides read TGTGCCAGCAGCGCGAACGACCGACTAGCGGCCAACACCGGGGAGCTGTTTTTT. It specifies CASSANDRLAANTGELFF.

The chain carries TRBV7-9 and TRBJ1-2; tentative D call: TRBD1 (5 bases). CDR3 length equals 14 residues. The V end was cut by 1 base, the J end by 7 bases, with 13 bases between. Germline CDR1 SEHNR, CDR2 FQNEAQ (reference sequence). The CDR3 nucleotides are TGTGCCAGCAGCTTAGGGAGGGACGGGGGTGGCTACACCTTC. Amino acid sequence: CASSLGRDGGGYTF.

This chain uses TRBV27 with TRBJ2-1; 11 bases map to TRBD2. From germline, CDR1 is MNHEY and CDR2 SMNVEV (reference sequence). The CDR3 is 15 amino acids. With 6 bases clipped from V and 7 bases from J, the junction kept 8 bases outside the gene matches. The CDR3 region has the DNA TGTGCCAGCAGCGCCGGGACTAGCGGTCTGAATGAGCAGTTCTTC. This translates into CASSAGTSGLNEQFF.

This sequence joins TRBV9 and TRBJ2-3, with 8 positions matching TRBD1. This CDR3 has 16 amino acids. Germline V lookup: CDR1 SGDLS, CDR2 YYNGEE. V shed 0 bases, J shed 4 bases, and the junction held 7 bases outside the gene matches. The CDR3 sequence is CASSVASQGGADTQYF. CDR3 coding DNA: TGTGCCAGCAGCGTAGCGTCACAGGGGGGCGCAGATACGCAGTATTTT.

CDR3 loop: CASSDPGGNYGYTF. The CDR3 DNA follows: TGTGCCAGCTCCGACCCGGGAGGAAACTATGGCTACACCTTC. The rearrangement uses TRBV7-3 and TRBJ1-2; D not certain. The CDR3 is made up of 14 amino acids. V was cut by 8 bases and J by 2 bases, with 15 bases left in between. Germline V gene data show CDR1 as SGHTA and CDR2 as FQGTGA.

The chain uses TRBV6-5 and TRBJ2-1; TRBD2 might be the D (5 bases). The CDR3 is 13 residues long. The ends were cut back, 6 bases at V and 7 bases at J, with 13 bases in the middle. Looked up from germline, CDR1 is MNHEY and CDR2 is SVGAGI. CDR3 in amino acids: CASSRPEENEQFF. The CDR3 nucleotides read TGTGCCAGCAGCAGGCCGGAGGAGAATGAGCAGTTCTTC.

V gene TRBV19 combines with J gene TRBJ1-1, with D maybe TRBD1 (5 bases). The CDR3 extends over 14 amino acids. Trimming cost V 2 bases and J 3 bases, with 10 bases left between them. Germline V gives CDR1 LNHDA, CDR2 SQIVND (reference sequence). This CDR3 reads CASSITQGYTEAFF. In DNA, the CDR3 is TGTGCCAGTAGTATAACCCAGGGTTACACTGAAGCTTTCTTT.

V is TRBV11-2 and J is TRBJ2-2; maybe TRBD1 (5 bases). The germline gives CDR1 SGHAT, CDR2 FQNNGV. The V and J ends lost 0 bases and 3 bases respectively, with 8 bases between them. The CDR3 contains 15 residues. The CDR3 region has the DNA TGTGCCAGCAGCTTAGAGGGGCCGTACACCGGGGAGCTGTTTTTT. It codes for CASSLEGPYTGELFF.

The rearrangement joins TRBV18 to TRBJ1-1; D gene ambiguous. V lost 3 bases, J lost 1 base, and 6 bases lay in between. Germline V gene sequence: CDR1 KGHSH, CDR2 LQKENI. This CDR3 comprises 13 residues. The CDR3, as DNA: TGTGCCAGCTCACCTTCAGAGAACACTGAAGCTTTCTTT. It is translated as CASSPSENTEAFF.

The rearrangement joins TRBV28 to TRBJ2-5; TRBD2 might be the D (5 bases). There are 14 residues in the CDR3. The V end lost 3 bases, the J end lost 7 bases, and 15 bases lay between the germline ends. CDR1 MDHEN and CDR2 SYDVKM come from the germline V gene. CDR3 residues: CASSFRGESGTQYF. The CDR3 DNA reads as TGTGCCAGCAGTTTTCGGGGAGAGAGCGGGACCCAGTACTTC.

The chain is built from TRBV11-2 and TRBJ2-7; 15 positions match TRBD2. V shed 4 bases and J 6 bases; nucleotides not matched to a gene: 13. CDR1 and CDR2 (germline): SGHAT, FQNNGV. The CDR3 contains 18 residues. The CDR3 bases are TGTGCCAGCAGCTGGGAGGGGACTAGCGGGAGGAGTTGGGCCGAGCAGTACTTC. Its translation: CASSWEGTSGRSWAEQYF.

This clone was detected only once. The rearrangement links TRBV28 to TRBJ2-5; D not certain. The CDR3 has 15 amino acids. Germline V CDR1 and CDR2: MDHEN, SYDVKM. V was clipped by 4 bases and J by 1 base, with 13 bases between them. CDR3 nucleotides: TGTGCCAGCAGTTCCCAAAGAGCCCTCCAAGAGACCCAGTACTTC. Its translation is CASSSQRALQETQYF.

CDR3 loop: CASSPTGTSYEQYF. Here the CDR3 DNA reads TGTGCCAGCAGTCCCACCGGGACTTCATACGAGCAGTACTTC. This chain joins TRBV28 and TRBJ2-7, with D possibly TRBD2 on 6 matching bases. The V end was cut by 5 bases, the J end by 4 bases, with 15 bases between. The CDR3 is 14 residues long. In germline, CDR1 is MDHEN, CDR2 SYDVKM.

V and J are TRBV2 and TRBJ2-7; TRBD2 might be the D (5 bases). Germline V gene sequence: CDR1 SNHLY, CDR2 FYNNEI. V gave up 8 bases and J gave up 1 base, with 12 bases separating them. The CDR3 extends over 13 amino acids. The CDR3, as DNA: TGTGCCAGCGTCTTGAGGACTTCCTACGAGCAGTACTTC. This sequence encodes CASVLRTSYEQYF.

CDR3 DNA: TGTGCCAGCAGCCGAGCCACAGGGGGCGCGGGCTATGGCTACACCTTC. As protein: CASSRATGGAGYGYTF. V and J are TRBV7-9 and TRBJ1-2; 9 bases agree with TRBD1. The CDR3 spans 16 residues. The V segment lost 5 bases and the J segment 4 bases; nucleotides outside the gene matches: 11. Germline CDR1 and CDR2: SEHNR and FQNEAQ (reference sequence).

The chain recombines TRBV15 with TRBJ2-1; 10 bases map to TRBD2. Germline values: CDR1 LNHNV, CDR2 YYDKDF (reference sequence). J gave up 7 bases and V 1 base, and 10 bases lay outside the gene matches. The CDR3 length is 17 residues. This CDR3 is CATSRGLAAGGPNEQFF. The CDR3 nucleotides are TGTGCCACCAGCAGAGGGTTGGCAGCGGGAGGGCCGAATGAGCAGTTCTTC.